This TCR beta chain was recorded in a study of beta chain features in type 1 diabetes. The wider study: Sorted cell examination encompassed about 110 million cells across all samples. Broader study findings: Lower insertion and higher deletion counts appeared at VDJ junctions in type 1 diabetes patients. People with Type 1 diabetes carried modestly yet significantly shorter TCRB CDR3s in all four CD4+ subsets.

This CDR3 has 12 residues. Germline values: CDR1 SEHNR, CDR2 FQNEAQ (reference sequence). Trimming left V 7 bases short and J 0 bases short, with 5 bases between. Sorting based on CD45RO/CCR7/CD25/CD127/CD95/CD27 separated CD4+ naive, central memory, regulatory and stem cell-like memory cells. Investigators reverse transcribed all isolated RNA, so they sequenced expressed TCRB transcripts. Sequencing was performed with immunoSEQ multiplex PCR; in TCRdb, only in-frame clones are kept and a portion is missing. Among hundreds of thousands of clones listed, around an eighth were seen once. The sample holds a few counts of this clone. The antigen is unknown.

The sequence was collected from a man aged 18 to 29 in good health. Sequencing input: naive CD4+ T cells from blood. This sequence joins TRBV7-9 and TRBJ2-3; D is uncertain. The DNA of the CDR3 is TGTGCCAGCACCCAGAGCACAGATACGCAGTATTTT. It is translated as CASTQSTDTQYF.